Reported below is one T cell receptor (beta chain). What it binds is unknown. The junction and the germline gene differ at one end; a read error may be behind it. The data were taken from a study of CD8+CD57+ T cells in acquired aplastic anemia. Whole-study results and caveats: Overlap between patients and controls comprised about 28 CD8+ CDR3 sequences. Significant differences in CD8+ Simpson's diversity were not observed between patients and controls.

CDR3 and TCR beta VDJ profiling relied on a genomic DNA template. One entry per CDR3 protein results from TCRdb running MiXCR on the reads. The sample carries 300,000 or so distinct CDR3 sequences, around 60% recorded once. The germline V gene has CDR1 MDHEN and CDR2 SYDVKM. This CDR3 is 12 amino acids long. The chain uses TRBV28 and TRBJ1-1, with a weak D call TRBD1 (6 bases). Specimen: sorted CD4+, CD8+, or CD8+CD57+ T cells (not recorded which) from PBMCs. The receptor comes from a human donor with severe aplastic anemia or a healthy control (not recorded which). CDR3: CVSRGQTYEAFF. Here the CDR3 DNA reads TGTGTCAGCAGAGGACAGACCTATGAAGCTTTCTTT.